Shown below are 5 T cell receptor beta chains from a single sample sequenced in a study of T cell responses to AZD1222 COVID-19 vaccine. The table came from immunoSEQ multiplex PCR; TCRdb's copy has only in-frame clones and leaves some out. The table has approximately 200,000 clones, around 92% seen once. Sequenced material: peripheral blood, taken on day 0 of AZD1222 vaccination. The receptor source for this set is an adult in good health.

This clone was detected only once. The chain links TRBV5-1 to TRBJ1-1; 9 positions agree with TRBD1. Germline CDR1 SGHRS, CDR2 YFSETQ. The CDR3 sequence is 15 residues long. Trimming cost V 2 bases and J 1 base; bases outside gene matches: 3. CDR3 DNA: TGCGCCAGCAGCTTTCGGACAGGGGCGAACACTGAAGCTTTCTTT. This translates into CASSFRTGANTEAFF. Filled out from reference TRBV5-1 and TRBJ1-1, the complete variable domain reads KAGVTQTPRYLIKTRGQQVTLSCSPISGHRSVSWYQQTPGQGLQFLFEYFSETQRNKGNFPGRFSGRQFSNSRSEMNVSTLELGDSALYLCASSFRTGANTEAFFGQGTRLTVV.

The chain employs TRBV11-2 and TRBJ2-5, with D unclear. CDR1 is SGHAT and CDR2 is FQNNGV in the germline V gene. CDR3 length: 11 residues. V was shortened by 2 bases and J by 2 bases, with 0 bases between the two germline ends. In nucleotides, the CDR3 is TGTGCCAGCAGCTTACAAGAGACCCAGTACTTC. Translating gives CASSLQETQYF.

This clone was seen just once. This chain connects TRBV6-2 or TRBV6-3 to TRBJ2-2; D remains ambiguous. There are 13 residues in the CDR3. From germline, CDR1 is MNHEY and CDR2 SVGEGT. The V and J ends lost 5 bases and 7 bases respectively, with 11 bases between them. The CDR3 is CASSPVHGGELFF. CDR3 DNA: TGTGCCAGCAGTCCCGTCCACGGCGGGGAGCTGTTTTTT.

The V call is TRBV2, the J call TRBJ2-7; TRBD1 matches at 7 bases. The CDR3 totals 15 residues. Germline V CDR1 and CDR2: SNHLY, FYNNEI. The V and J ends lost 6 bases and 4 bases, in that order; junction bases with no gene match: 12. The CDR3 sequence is CASSRQTGSIYEQYF. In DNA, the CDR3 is TGTGCCAGCAGCAGACAGACAGGGAGCATATACGAGCAGTACTTC.

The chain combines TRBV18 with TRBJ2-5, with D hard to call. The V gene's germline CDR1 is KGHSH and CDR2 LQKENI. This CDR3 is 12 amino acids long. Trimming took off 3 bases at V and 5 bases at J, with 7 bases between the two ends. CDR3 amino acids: CASSPKRETQYF. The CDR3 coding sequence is TGTGCCAGCTCACCGAAAAGGGAGACCCAGTACTTC.